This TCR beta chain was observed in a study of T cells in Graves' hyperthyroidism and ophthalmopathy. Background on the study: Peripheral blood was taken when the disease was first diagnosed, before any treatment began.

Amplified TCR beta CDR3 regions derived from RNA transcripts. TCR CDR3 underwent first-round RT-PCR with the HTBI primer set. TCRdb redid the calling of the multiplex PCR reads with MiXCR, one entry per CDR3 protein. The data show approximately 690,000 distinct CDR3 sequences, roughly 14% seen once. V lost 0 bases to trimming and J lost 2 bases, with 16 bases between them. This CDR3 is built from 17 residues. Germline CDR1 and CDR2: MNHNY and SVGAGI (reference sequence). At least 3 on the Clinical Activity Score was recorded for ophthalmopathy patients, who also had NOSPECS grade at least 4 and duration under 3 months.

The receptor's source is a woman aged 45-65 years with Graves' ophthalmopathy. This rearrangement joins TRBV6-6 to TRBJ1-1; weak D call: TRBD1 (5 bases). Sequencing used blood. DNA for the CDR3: TGTGCCAGCAGTTACTCGATGGCGGGGGGAAAAAACACTGAAGCTTTCTTT. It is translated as CASSYSMAGGKNTEAFF.